Following are 32 T cell receptor beta chains from one sample sequenced in a study of blood T cell repertoires in COVID-19. Profiling relied on immunoSEQ multiplex PCR, and the TCRdb table lists in-frame clones only, not all of them. The sample records 350,000 or so clones, almost 90% being singletons. Sequencing was carried out using PBMCs or T cells enriched from blood (not recorded which). The receptor set was obtained from a young woman who had been exposed to COVID-19.

This sequence joins TRBV29-1 and TRBJ2-7, with TRBD2 matching 10 bases. The CDR3 has 14 residues. The junction had 4 bases not matched to a gene; V was cut back by 3 bases and J by 2 bases. Looked up from germline, CDR1 is SQVTM and CDR2 is ANQGSEA. CDR3 in DNA: TGCAGCGTTGAGCTAGCGGGAGCTACCTACGAGCAGTACTTC. Its translation: CSVELAGATYEQYF.

The chain employs TRBV5-8 and TRBJ2-1, with 8 positions matching TRBD2. The CDR3 contains 15 residues. With V trimmed by 4 bases and J by 7 bases, 10 bases remained unmatched. Germline V lookup: CDR1 SGHTS, CDR2 YDEGEE. The CDR3 is CASSHGTSGENEQFF. The CDR3 nucleotides read TGTGCCAGCAGCCATGGCACTAGCGGCGAAAATGAGCAGTTCTTC.

DNA for the CDR3: TGTGCCAGCAGCCAACAAGGGAGGGAGACCCAGTACTTC. It yields the protein CASSQQGRETQYF. The chain combines TRBV11-3 with TRBJ2-5; tentative D call: TRBD2 (6 bases). The CDR3 loop spans 13 amino acids. Germline assignment: CDR1 SGHNT and CDR2 YENEEA. Trimming stripped 5 bases from V and 5 bases from J, with 12 bases between.

This chain links TRBV29-1 with TRBJ1-2; D might be TRBD1 (5 bases). Trimming took off 3 bases at V and 7 bases at J, with 15 bases between the two ends. Per germline, CDR1 SQVTM and CDR2 ANQGSEA. This CDR3 contains 13 residues. The CDR3 is CSVEWGGVRGYTF. The CDR3, as DNA: TGCAGCGTTGAGTGGGGAGGGGTTCGTGGCTACACCTTC.

The rearrangement links TRBV25-1 to TRBJ1-2, with unresolved D. V lost 3 bases, J lost 8 bases, and 10 bases lay in between. The V gene's germline CDR1 is MGHDK and CDR2 SYGVNS. The CDR3 totals 12 residues. The CDR3 coding sequence is TGTGCCAGCAGTGATGTTCGGGGAGGCTACACCTTC. Encoded protein: CASSDVRGGYTF.

The chain combines TRBV19 with TRBJ2-1; the match to TRBD1 covers 8 bases. CDR3 size: 15 residues. V was clipped by 6 bases and J by 2 bases; unmatched bases: 6. Germline V gene sequence: CDR1 LNHDA, CDR2 SQIVND (reference sequence). The CDR3 bases are TGTGCCAGTAGGACAGGGGCTGGAACCTACAATGAGCAGTTCTTC. Translating it yields CASRTGAGTYNEQFF.

This chain uses TRBV5-1 with TRBJ2-7, with D perhaps matching TRBD2 (5 bases). The germline CDR1 and CDR2 sequences are SGHRS and YFSETQ. The CDR3 is made up of 14 amino acids. The V end was cut by 4 bases, the J end by 4 bases, with 15 bases between. CDR3 DNA sequence: TGCGCCAGCAGCCCTCGGGCTTCGGGGTACGAGCAGTACTTC. Its protein product is CASSPRASGYEQYF.

The chain combines TRBV28 with TRBJ1-2, with D possibly TRBD1 on 6 matching bases. V was shortened by 7 bases and J by 7 bases, with 13 bases between the two germline ends. The CDR3 sequence is 12 residues long. Looked up from germline, CDR1 is MDHEN and CDR2 is SYDVKM. CDR3 DNA: TGTGCCAGCACAACGGGGGGCCTTGGCTACACCTTC. Translated: CASTTGGLGYTF.

This chain uses TRBV6-1 with TRBJ2-7; perhaps TRBD2 as D (6 bases). V shed 1 base and J shed 3 bases, with 13 bases lying between them. The CDR3 has 15 amino acids. Germline CDR1 reads MNHNS; CDR2 reads SASEGT. CDR3 DNA: TGTGCCAGCAGTGAAGAAGATAGCGGATTCTACGAGCAGTACTTC. This sequence encodes CASSEEDSGFYEQYF.

V gene TRBV7-9 combines with J gene TRBJ2-7; D perhaps matches TRBD2 (6 bases). The germline V gene encodes CDR1 SEHNR and CDR2 FQNEAQ (reference sequence). This CDR3 is built from 15 residues. V lost 4 bases and J 0 bases, leaving 13 bases between the germline ends. CDR3 in amino acids: CASSSEGLGSYEQYF. In DNA, the CDR3 is TGTGCCAGCAGCTCGGAGGGGCTGGGCTCCTACGAGCAGTACTTC.

The rearrangement links TRBV7-2 to TRBJ2-5; D possibly uses TRBD1 or TRBD2 (5 bases each). CDR1 and CDR2 from the germline V gene are SGHTA and FQGNSA. The CDR3 has 16 residues. The V end lost 5 bases, the J end lost 5 bases, and 21 bases lay between the germline ends. The CDR3 spells CASSLGGSGYFETQYF. The CDR3 coding sequence is TGTGCCAGCAGCCTAGGAGGTTCAGGGTATTTTGAGACCCAGTACTTC.

The rearrangement links TRBV7-9 to TRBJ2-7, with 9 nucleotides matching TRBD2. Per germline, CDR1 SEHNR and CDR2 FQNEAQ (reference sequence). The CDR3 has 16 amino acids. V shed 4 bases, J shed 0 bases, and the junction held 7 bases outside the gene matches. The CDR3 reads CASSSPPGLASYEQYF. The CDR3 coding sequence is TGTGCCAGCAGCTCGCCGCCGGGACTAGCCTCCTACGAGCAGTACTTC. The full variable domain, with the rest looked up from reference TRBV7-9 and TRBJ2-7, is DTGVSQNPRHKITKRGQNVTFRCDPISEHNRLYWYRQTLGQGPEFLTYFQNEAQLEKSRLLSDRFSAERPKGSFSTLEIQRTEQGDSAMYLCASSSPPGLASYEQYFGPGTRLTVT.

This clone has a single count. The chain combines TRBV5-1 with TRBJ1-5, with a weak D call TRBD1 (6 bases). This CDR3 has 15 amino acids. With 2 bases removed from V and 4 bases from J, the gap between germline ends came to 13 bases. Germline V CDR1 and CDR2: SGHRS, YFSETQ. The CDR3 spells CASSLLDSLNQPQHF. DNA for the CDR3: TGCGCCAGCAGCTTACTGGACAGCCTTAATCAGCCCCAGCATTTT.

The chain recombines TRBV3-1 (or the pseudogene TRBV3-2) with TRBJ2-7; perhaps TRBD2 as D (5 bases). The germline V gene encodes CDR1 LGHDT and CDR2 YNNKEL (reference sequence). The CDR3 totals 15 residues. Trimming took off 0 bases at V and 6 bases at J, with 15 bases between the two ends. The CDR3 nucleotides are TGTGCCAGCAGCCAAGATTTGGGTCAACGGGGCGAGCAGTACTTC. Translation gives CASSQDLGQRGEQYF.

The CDR3 sequence is CASGLNGGAVGGSGYTF. For the CDR3, the DNA is TGTGCTAGTGGTTTGAACGGCGGGGCCGTCGGGGGTAGTGGCTACACCTTC. The chain recombines TRBV12-5 with TRBJ1-2; D perhaps matches TRBD1 (5 bases). The germline V gene has CDR1 LGHNT and CDR2 FRNRAP. The CDR3 consists of 17 residues. Trimming removed 2 bases from V and 7 bases from J, with 23 bases in between.

V gene TRBV27 combines with J gene TRBJ1-2; no reliable D call. The V end lost 5 bases, the J end lost 3 bases, and 10 bases lay between the germline ends. Germline values: CDR1 MNHEY, CDR2 SMNVEV (reference sequence). This CDR3 has 13 amino acids. The CDR3 reads CASSPRPYYGYTF. CDR3 DNA: TGTGCCAGCAGTCCGCGCCCTTACTATGGCTACACCTTC.

The chain combines TRBV11-2 with TRBJ2-7, with D possibly matching TRBD1 (6 bases). The germline V gene has CDR1 SGHAT and CDR2 FQNNGV. V was clipped by 3 bases and J by 5 bases, with 14 bases between them. The CDR3 is made up of 14 amino acids. The CDR3 bases are TGTGCCAGCAGCTTGGGGCAGGGGTTCAACGAGCAGTACTTC. Translating it yields CASSLGQGFNEQYF. Combining the CDR3 with reference TRBV11-2 and TRBJ2-7 gives the whole variable domain EAGVAQSPRYKIIEKRQSVAFWCNPISGHATLYWYQQILGQGPKLLIQFQNNGVVDDSQLPKDRFSAERLKGVDSTLKIQPAKLEDSAVYLCASSLGQGFNEQYFGPGTRLTVT.

The rearrangement joins TRBV3-1 (or the pseudogene TRBV3-2) to TRBJ1-5; 8 positions match TRBD1. J lost 7 bases, V lost 5 bases, and 10 bases had no gene match. The CDR3 runs to 15 residues. CDR1 and CDR2 from the germline V gene are LGHDT and YNNKEL (reference sequence). CDR3 DNA sequence: TGTGCCAGCAGCTATAGCGGACAGGGTGGACAGCCCCAGCATTTT. Its translation: CASSYSGQGGQPQHF.

This chain uses TRBV5-6 with TRBJ2-7; 7 bases fit TRBD2. Germline V gene sequence: CDR1 SGHDT, CDR2 YYEEEE. CDR3 length: 12 amino acids. Losses at the gene ends were 7 bases for V and 4 bases for J; bases not matched to a gene: 5. This CDR3 is CASSPGGYEQYF. CDR3 in DNA: TGTGCCAGCTCCCCGGGGGGATACGAGCAGTACTTC.

The chain couples TRBV6-5 to TRBJ2-7; TRBD2 agrees at 7 bases. CDR1 and CDR2 from the germline V gene are MNHEY and SVGAGI. This CDR3 spans 14 amino acids. V was clipped by 10 bases and J by 7 bases; unmatched bases: 16. DNA for the CDR3: TGTGCCACACAACACGGACTAGTGGGAACGGAGCAGTACTTC. Translated, it gives CATQHGLVGTEQYF.

The genes are TRBV27 and TRBJ1-5, with D unresolved. The CDR3 consists of 10 residues. Trimming stripped 7 bases from V and 4 bases from J, with 2 bases between. The germline gives CDR1 MNHEY, CDR2 SMNVEV (reference sequence). CDR3 loop: CASTNQPQHF. The CDR3, as DNA: TGTGCCAGCACGAATCAGCCCCAGCATTTT.

The chain uses TRBV28 and TRBJ2-7; 8 bases agree with TRBD2. Per the germline V gene, CDR1 is MDHEN and CDR2 is SYDVKM. The length of the CDR3 is 15 residues. The trim removed 4 bases at V and 3 bases at J, leaving 8 bases unmatched. CDR3 bases: TGTGCCAGCAGTTCCCAGCGGGAGAGGGTCTACGAGCAGTACTTC. Its translation is CASSSQRERVYEQYF.

The V and J genes are TRBV7-9 and TRBJ1-2; TRBD1 agrees at 8 bases. The germline gives CDR1 SEHNR, CDR2 FQNEAQ (reference sequence). There are 14 residues in the CDR3. V dropped 5 bases and J dropped 5; count of bases not matched to a gene: 7. The CDR3 DNA is TGTGCCAGCAGCATGACAGGGGACGCATATGGCTACACCTTC. This codes for CASSMTGDAYGYTF. The whole variable domain, remainder taken from reference TRBV7-9 and TRBJ1-2, is DTGVSQNPRHKITKRGQNVTFRCDPISEHNRLYWYRQTLGQGPEFLTYFQNEAQLEKSRLLSDRFSAERPKGSFSTLEIQRTEQGDSAMYLCASSMTGDAYGYTFGSGTRLTVV.

The chain couples TRBV19 to TRBJ2-2, with TRBD2 matching over 9 bases. CDR3 length equals 15 residues. Per the germline V gene, CDR1 is LNHDA and CDR2 is SQIVND (reference sequence). V lost 7 bases and J lost 6; bases outside the gene matches: 9. In nucleotides, the CDR3 is TGTGCCAGTACCAAGAGCGGGAGGATTGCCGGGGAGCTGTTTTTT. It encodes CASTKSGRIAGELFF.

This rearrangement joins TRBV5-1 to TRBJ2-1, with 12 nucleotides matching TRBD2. The germline CDR1 and CDR2 sequences are SGHRS and YFSETQ. CDR3 size: 16 residues. V gave up 0 bases and J gave up 8 bases; unmatched junction bases: 6. CDR3 in amino acids: CASSLELAGGDHEQFF. The DNA for the CDR3 is TGCGCCAGCAGCTTGGAACTAGCGGGAGGCGACCATGAGCAGTTCTTC.

With regard to this clone: The conserved phenylalanine or tryptophan normally closing the CDR3 is absent here, so this likely arose from a read error. The DNA is left out, because the CDR3 cannot be placed on it with certainty; the CDR3 is given as TCRdb lists it. This chain connects TRBV28 to TRBJ2-7; the table assigns TRBD2, which was not confirmed against the DNA. Counting both end residues, the CDR3 totals 15 amino acids. Germline values: CDR1 MDHEN, CDR2 SYDVKM. CDR3 residues: CASSLKGWTSGSRGL.

The chain has TRBV5-1 and TRBJ1-1; 7 positions agree with TRBD1. CDR1 is SGHRS, CDR2 YFSETQ, per germline. The CDR3 is 14 amino acids. The J segment lost 5 bases and the V segment lost 2 bases, leaving 6 bases of the junction unmatched. The CDR3 is CASSFSGGLTEAFF. CDR3 sequence (DNA): TGCGCCAGCAGCTTCTCAGGGGGTTTGACTGAAGCTTTCTTT.

This chain joins TRBV15 and TRBJ2-7; D is undetermined. Looked up from germline, CDR1 is LNHNV and CDR2 is YYDKDF (reference sequence). The germline V and J ends were trimmed by 5 bases and 4 bases, with 9 bases remaining between them. The CDR3 spans 12 residues. CDR3 nucleotides: TGTGCCACCAGCCCCGGGTCGTACGAGCAGTACTTC. Translating it yields CATSPGSYEQYF.

The rearrangement joins TRBV3-1 (or the pseudogene TRBV3-2) to TRBJ1-2, with 7 bases fitting TRBD1. Trimming cost V 4 bases and J 5 bases; bases outside gene matches: 4. CDR1 and CDR2 (germline): LGHDT, YNNKEL (reference sequence). This CDR3 has 13 residues. Here the CDR3 reads CASSLGTAYGYTF. The DNA for the CDR3 is TGTGCCAGCAGCCTGGGGACAGCGTATGGCTACACCTTC.

CDR3 region: CAISLEGPNTGELFF. CDR3 coding DNA: TGTGCCATCAGTCTAGAGGGCCCGAACACCGGGGAGCTGTTTTTT. The chain has TRBV10-3 and TRBJ2-2; D may be TRBD2 (5 bases). This CDR3 comprises 15 residues. V was clipped by 5 bases and J by 0 bases, with 10 bases between them. Germline V gene lookup returns CDR1 ENHRY and CDR2 SYGVKD.

The chain uses TRBV5-1 and TRBJ2-2; the match to TRBD2 covers 8 bases. V lost 4 bases to trimming and J lost 3 bases; unmatched junction nucleotides: 8. Germline CDR1 SGHRS, CDR2 YFSETQ. CDR3 length equals 16 residues. CDR3 sequence: CASSKGTSGDTGELFF. The CDR3 bases are TGCGCCAGCAGCAAGGGGACTAGTGGAGACACCGGGGAGCTGTTTTTT.

On this clone itself: At one boundary the junction diverges from the germline segment, which might be a read error. The V and J genes are TRBV30 and TRBJ1-5; 10 bases line up with TRBD1. CDR1 is GTSNPN, CDR2 SVGIG, per germline (reference sequence). The CDR3 consists of 15 residues. Written as DNA, the CDR3 is TGTGCCTGGGCCGCCGGGACAGGGGTAAATCTGCCCCAGCATTTT. Its protein is CAWAAGTGVNLPQHF.